Listed here are 9 T cell receptor beta chains from one sample, sequenced in a study of tumor-infiltrating lymphocytes in primary liver carcinoma. Total RNA (around 500 ng) served as template for TCR beta cDNA synthesis primed by a constant-region primer. Construction of TCR beta libraries relied on three successive nested multiplex PCR rounds employing slightly modified ARM-PCR. The first two PCR rounds used TRBV1-TRBV30 primers with a Cbeta primer, roughly 10 cycles each. TCRdb re-called the multiplex PCR reads through MiXCR, storing one row per CDR3 protein. The sample includes 95,000 to 150,000 distinct CDR3 sequences, 55% to 70% of them seen just once. The study co-extracted DNA and RNA from 20-30 mg of unsorted bulk tissue. Sequenced material: tumor-adjacent normal liver tissue. These receptors were collected from a woman in her fifties or sixties with primary liver carcinoma and hepatitis B virus infection.

In its sample, this clonotype was seen a few times. This sequence joins TRBV20-1 and TRBJ2-7; no firm D call. The germline V gene encodes CDR1 DFQATT and CDR2 SNEGSKA (reference sequence). The germline V and J ends were trimmed by 8 bases and 3 bases, with 11 bases remaining between them. This CDR3 has 11 amino acids. The CDR3 here is CSSFLRYEQYF. CDR3 coding DNA: TGCAGTTCCTTTCTTCGCTACGAGCAGTACTTC.

As for this clonotype: Possible read error: a much larger clone is one base away. This chain connects TRBV28 to TRBJ2-3; 8 positions match TRBD1. This CDR3 spans 15 amino acids. Per the germline V gene, CDR1 is MDHEN and CDR2 is SYDVKM. The chain's CDR3 is CASSSTGVGTDAQYF. DNA of the CDR3: TGTGCCAGCAGTTCGACAGGGGTGGGCACAGATGCGCAGTATTTT.

This clonotype occurred once. Germline is not matched at one junction end, which may reflect a read error. The chain carries TRBV4-2 and TRBJ1-4; D uncertain. The germline V gene encodes CDR1 LGHNA and CDR2 YNFKEQ. The CDR3 totals 14 residues. CDR3 nucleotide sequence: TGTGCCAGCAACCCGTCGGCCCGGGATGAGAAACTGTTTTTT. It is translated as CASNPSARDEKLFF.

The chain employs TRBV6-6 and TRBJ2-7; 8 bases map to TRBD1. CDR1 MNHNY and CDR2 SVGAGI come from the germline V gene (reference sequence). This CDR3 comprises 14 residues. Germline trimming cut 0 bases from V and 6 bases from J; bases unmatched to any gene: 4. CDR3 region: CASSYSTTGGEQYV. The CDR3 DNA reads as TGTGCCAGCAGTTACTCCACCACAGGGGGCGAGCAGTACGTC.

This clonotype was picked up many times. This chain connects TRBV12-3 or TRBV12-4 to TRBJ2-3; D is undetermined. The CDR3 contains 15 residues. Trimming pared 6 bases from V and 6 bases from J, leaving 19 bases between. CDR3 sequence reads: CASSVADPPGDTQYF. The CDR3 bases are TGTGCCAGCAGCGTCGCGGACCCCCCCGGGGATACGCAGTATTTT.

The CDR3 DNA reads TGTGCCAGCAGTTTAGCGCAGGCAACTAATGAAAAACTGTTTTTT. Amino acid sequence: CASSLAQATNEKLFF. V and J are TRBV28 and TRBJ1-4; D call uncertain. V dropped 2 bases and J dropped 0 bases, with 7 bases sitting between them. Germline CDR1 MDHEN, CDR2 SYDVKM. The CDR3 has 15 residues.

This clonotype has only a few counts. The rearrangement links TRBV20-1 to TRBJ2-3; 8 nucleotides agree with TRBD1. The trim removed 3 bases at V and 3 bases at J, leaving 5 bases unmatched. Germline-derived CDR1 and CDR2 are DFQATT and SNEGSKA (reference sequence). This CDR3 is built from 14 residues. The DNA of the CDR3 is TGCAGTGCTAGCCGACAGGGGTTAACAGATACGCAGTATTTT. Its protein product is CSASRQGLTDTQYF.

This clonotype was counted a few times. CDR3 sequence: CATGTGGYNEQFF. The CDR3 DNA reads TGTGCCACCGGGACAGGGGGGTACAATGAGCAGTTCTTC. The chain links TRBV24-1 to TRBJ2-1; 11 bases match TRBD1. Trimming at V came to 9 bases and at J to 4 bases, leaving 1 base not matched to a gene. This CDR3 is 13 amino acids long. Germline CDR1 is KGHDR and CDR2 is SFDVKD.

With respect to this clonotype: Being one base from a much bigger clone, this may be a read error. In nucleotides, the CDR3 is TGTGCCAGCAACCAGGGGGGGGCTGGTGGCACTGAAGCTTTCTTT. It specifies CASNQGGAGGTEAFF. The chain couples TRBV28 to TRBJ1-1; 7 bases map to TRBD1. The CDR3 is made up of 15 amino acids. Trimming cost V 7 bases and J 4 bases; bases outside gene matches: 12. Germline V gene sequence: CDR1 MDHEN, CDR2 SYDVKM.